These 31 T cell receptor beta chains came from one sample sequenced in a study of T cell repertoires in cytomegalovirus infection. TCRdb ran MiXCR on the reads and lists one entry per CDR3 protein. The data hold 300,000 to 400,000 distinct CDR3 sequences, with over 7.5% observed a single time. What was sequenced was PBMCs. The receptors here all came from a human donor in good health (CMV status not recorded). Some clones in this sample may be carry-over from other donors' samples.

This clonotype was observed at least ten times. This rearrangement joins TRBV7-8 to TRBJ1-1, with a possible D match to TRBD1 (6 bases). The CDR3 runs to 15 residues. With 3 bases removed from V and 1 base from J, the gap between germline ends came to 12 bases. Germline V gene sequence: CDR1 SGHVS, CDR2 FQNEAQ. CDR3 amino acids: CASSFSGGPNTEAFF. The CDR3 DNA reads as TGTGCCAGCAGCTTCTCGGGGGGGCCGAACACTGAAGCTTTCTTT.

This clonotype was observed a handful of times. For the CDR3, the DNA is TGTGCCAGCAGTTACTCGAGACAGGGGCTGAGCTCCTATAATTCACCCCTCCACTTT. It specifies CASSYSRQGLSSYNSPLHF. V usage is TRBV6-5 and J usage is TRBJ1-6; 8 nucleotides align to TRBD1. This CDR3 is 19 amino acids long. Germline V lookup: CDR1 MNHEY, CDR2 SVGAGI. J lost 0 bases, V lost 0 bases, and 7 bases had no gene match.

V gene TRBV4-1 combines with J gene TRBJ2-7, with TRBD1 as a possible D gene (5 bases). This CDR3 comprises 16 residues. CDR1 is MGHRA, CDR2 YSYEKL, per germline. Between the trimmed V and J ends, which lost 4 bases and 3 bases, there was a span of 19 bases. CDR3 DNA sequence: TGCGCCAGCAGCCGTGAACCAGGGATTCGTCGCTACGAGCAGTACTTC. This encodes CASSREPGIRRYEQYF.

This clonotype was detected many times. V and J are TRBV7-2 and TRBJ1-2, with TRBD1 matching 9 bases. This CDR3 region has 15 residues. Germline CDR1 and CDR2: SGHTA and FQGNSA. The trim removed 4 bases at V and 5 bases at J, leaving 8 bases unmatched. In DNA form, the CDR3 reads TGTGCCAGCAGCTCCGGGACAGGGTACCGTTATGGCTACACCTTC. Translating it yields CASSSGTGYRYGYTF.

This clonotype occurred many times. In DNA, the CDR3 is TGTGCCAGCACAGGGGGAAGCAATCAGCCCCAGCATTTT. This sequence encodes CASTGGSNQPQHF. The J gene is TRBJ1-5, the V gene TRBV28; 7 nucleotides align to TRBD1. CDR1 and CDR2 from the germline V gene are MDHEN and SYDVKM. V lost 7 bases to trimming and J lost 1 base; unmatched junction nucleotides: 1. The CDR3 runs 13 residues.

This clonotype was counted at least ten times. The J gene is TRBJ2-1, the V gene TRBV19; D might be TRBD1 (5 bases). V shed 7 bases and J shed 0 bases, with 16 bases lying between them. This CDR3 region has 16 residues. Germline V gene sequence: CDR1 LNHDA, CDR2 SQIVND (reference sequence). This CDR3 reads CASIRGAMGSYNEQFF. The CDR3, as DNA: TGTGCCAGTATAAGGGGCGCGATGGGCTCCTACAATGAGCAGTTCTTC.

This clonotype turned up a few times. This chain links TRBV7-6 with TRBJ1-1; perhaps TRBD1 as D (5 bases). V was clipped by 4 bases and J by 5 bases, with 14 bases between them. This CDR3 is 14 amino acids long. Germline V gene sequence: CDR1 SGHVS, CDR2 FNYEAQ. This CDR3 is CASSSQGLGTEAFF. Here the CDR3 DNA reads TGTGCCAGCAGCTCCCAGGGACTTGGGACTGAAGCTTTCTTT.

Ten or more counts support this clonotype. J is TRBJ2-5 and V is TRBV6-2 or TRBV6-3, with a tentative D call TRBD1 (5 bases). Germline V gene lookup returns CDR1 MNHEY and CDR2 SVGEGT. Trimming left V 3 bases short and J 2 bases short, with 13 bases between. This CDR3 is 15 amino acids long. The CDR3 bases are TGTGCCAGCAGTTATACAGGATTGGCGCAAGAGACCCAGTACTTC. It yields the protein CASSYTGLAQETQYF.

This clonotype was counted at least ten times. This chain joins TRBV7-2 and TRBJ1-1; TRBD1 matches at 9 bases. The CDR3 totals 19 residues. V dropped 4 bases and J dropped 2; count of bases not matched to a gene: 17. The germline V gene encodes CDR1 SGHTA and CDR2 FQGNSA. The chain's CDR3 is CASSSTGRRTGVSNTEAFF. As DNA, the CDR3 is TGTGCCAGCAGCTCTACTGGCAGGAGGACAGGGGTTAGCAACACTGAAGCTTTCTTT.

This clonotype was observed a few times. This sequence joins TRBV6-2 or TRBV6-3 and TRBJ2-2, with 9 bases that match TRBD1. CDR3 length equals 17 residues. V was pared by 5 bases and J by 0 bases, with 7 bases of the junction left unmatched. Germline values: CDR1 MNHEY, CDR2 SVGEGT. The CDR3 reads CASSLPQGAPNTGELFF. Written as DNA, the CDR3 is TGTGCCAGCAGTCTCCCACAGGGGGCTCCGAACACCGGGGAGCTGTTTTTT.

This clonotype was counted ten times or more. The genes are TRBV7-2 and TRBJ2-1; no firm D call. This CDR3 comprises 13 residues. Deletions cut 5 bases from V and 4 bases from J, with 9 bases between. Germline lookup yields CDR1 SGHTA and CDR2 FQGNSA. The CDR3 sequence: CASSPESYNEQFF. The CDR3 region has the DNA TGTGCCAGCAGCCCGGAGTCGTACAATGAGCAGTTCTTC.

In its sample, this clonotype was seen many times. J is TRBJ2-5 and V is TRBV7-9; D gene uncertain. V lost 6 bases to trimming and J lost 2 bases, with 10 bases between them. This CDR3 region has 13 residues. Germline CDR1 is SEHNR and CDR2 is FQNEAQ (reference sequence). In DNA form, the CDR3 reads TGTGCCAGCAGGACGGGTGAACAAGAGACCCAGTACTTC. Amino acid sequence: CASRTGEQETQYF.

The chain joins TRBV6-5 to TRBJ2-6, with D unclear. The germline V gene encodes CDR1 MNHEY and CDR2 SVGAGI. With 8 bases removed from V and 2 bases from J, the gap between germline ends came to 7 bases. The CDR3 runs to 13 residues. The CDR3: CASYLPGANVLTF. The CDR3 DNA is TGTGCCAGCTATTTACCTGGGGCCAACGTCCTGACTTTC.

This clonotype appeared many times. V and J are TRBV28 and TRBJ2-3; D unclear. Germline lookup yields CDR1 MDHEN and CDR2 SYDVKM. The CDR3 extends over 14 amino acids. V was clipped by 5 bases and J by 1 base, with 10 bases between them. The CDR3 region is CASSRPPGTDTQYF. The CDR3 nucleotides are TGTGCCAGCAGTAGACCGCCCGGCACAGATACGCAGTATTTT.

This clonotype occurred a few times. The J gene is TRBJ1-6, the V gene TRBV7-9; 9 bases are a match to TRBD1. CDR3 length equals 14 residues. V was pared by 3 bases and J by 7 bases, with 1 base of the junction left unmatched. CDR1 and CDR2 (germline): SEHNR, FQNEAQ (reference sequence). The CDR3, as DNA: TGTGCCAGCAGCTTTGGACAGGGGAATTCACCCCTCCACTTT. As protein: CASSFGQGNSPLHF. The whole variable domain, remainder taken from reference TRBV7-9 and TRBJ1-6, is DTGVSQNPRHKITKRGQNVTFRCDPISEHNRLYWYRQTLGQGPEFLTYFQNEAQLEKSRLLSDRFSAERPKGSFSTLEIQRTEQGDSAMYLCASSFGQGNSPLHFGNGTRLTVT.

The sample holds many counts of this clonotype. The chain uses TRBV7-2 and TRBJ2-7, with TRBD2 as a possible D gene (5 bases). Germline V gene data show CDR1 as SGHTA and CDR2 as FQGNSA. The CDR3 is 14 amino acids. V lost 5 bases and J 2 bases, leaving 13 bases between the germline ends. The CDR3 DNA follows: TGTGCCAGCAGCCATCCAGGAGGAGCCTACGAGCAGTACTTC. Its protein product is CASSHPGGAYEQYF.

The table lists this clonotype with many counts. V gene TRBV7-8 combines with J gene TRBJ1-2; TRBD1 is a possible D gene (6 bases). V gave up 5 bases and J gave up 7 bases, with 14 bases separating them. Germline V gene lookup returns CDR1 SGHVS and CDR2 FQNEAQ. The CDR3 loop spans 13 amino acids. The CDR3 reads CASSPGPGAGYTF. The CDR3 coding sequence is TGTGCCAGCAGCCCGGGACCAGGGGCTGGCTACACCTTC.

This clonotype occurred a few times. This sequence joins TRBV12-3 or TRBV12-4 and TRBJ1-1, with no clear D. Trimming pared 2 bases from V and 6 bases from J, leaving 13 bases between. The CDR3 runs to 14 residues. The CDR3 spells CASSLKKSGSEAFF. The CDR3 DNA is TGTGCCAGCAGTTTAAAGAAAAGTGGATCTGAAGCTTTCTTT.

Ten or more counts support this clonotype. This sequence joins TRBV7-8 and TRBJ2-2; no firm D call. This CDR3 comprises 16 residues. Germline assignment: CDR1 SGHVS and CDR2 FQNEAQ. Trimming cost V 5 bases and J 4 bases, with 17 bases left between them. The DNA for the CDR3 is TGTGCCAGCAGCCTTTTCGAGGAATACGGCACCGGGGAGCTGTTTTTT. The encoded protein is CASSLFEEYGTGELFF.

V usage is TRBV7-9 and J usage is TRBJ2-7; D is tentatively TRBD1 or TRBD2 (5 bases each). CDR1 is SEHNR and CDR2 is FQNEAQ in the germline V gene (reference sequence). V was shortened by 8 bases and J by 2 bases, with 10 bases between the two germline ends. There are 12 residues in the CDR3. The CDR3 DNA reads as TGTGCCAGCCGGGGCCCCACCTACGAGCAGTACTTC. Encoded protein: CASRGPTYEQYF.

The rearrangement uses TRBV12-3 or TRBV12-4 and TRBJ2-2; 10 nucleotides agree with TRBD1. Unmatched junction bases numbered 2, after V lost 6 bases and J lost 1 base. The CDR3 covers 15 residues. The CDR3 nucleotides read TGTGCCAGCAGCCGGACAGGGGGGAACACCGGGGAGCTGTTTTTT. Translating it yields CASSRTGGNTGELFF.

This clonotype was picked up many times. V and J are TRBV7-2 and TRBJ1-5, with no clear D. Germline V gene sequence: CDR1 SGHTA, CDR2 FQGNSA. V shed 0 bases and J shed 2 bases, with 8 bases lying between them. There are 15 residues in the CDR3. The CDR3 spells CASSLASFGNQPQHF. Here the CDR3 DNA reads TGTGCCAGCAGCTTAGCCAGTTTCGGCAATCAGCCCCAGCATTTT.

Of note for this clonotype: The junction does not match germline at one end; this may be a read error. The rearrangement links TRBV12-3 or TRBV12-4 to TRBJ2-7; maybe TRBD1 (6 bases). CDR3 length: 15 amino acids. The CDR3: CAGSPGQIRIYEQYF. The CDR3 DNA follows: TGTGCCGGCAGTCCAGGACAGATCCGGATCTACGAGCAGTACTTC.

The rearrangement joins TRBV3-1 to TRBJ2-2; D not resolved. Germline-derived CDR1 and CDR2 are LGHDT and YNNKEL (reference sequence). CDR3 length: 16 residues. V shed 0 bases and J shed 8 bases, with 16 bases lying between them. CDR3 loop: CASSQDPSVYLGELFF. CDR3 sequence (DNA): TGTGCCAGCAGCCAAGATCCCAGCGTCTACCTGGGGGAGCTGTTTTTT.

This clonotype appeared a few times. This chain uses TRBV6-1 with TRBJ2-7, with unresolved D. The CDR3 is made up of 14 amino acids. The germline V and J ends were trimmed by 0 bases and 1 base, with 7 bases remaining between them. The germline V gene encodes CDR1 MNHNS and CDR2 SASEGT. The CDR3 nucleotides read TGTGCCAGCAGTGAAGCGGGCCGATCCTACGAGCAGTACTTC. Its protein is CASSEAGRSYEQYF.

This chain links TRBV6-6 with TRBJ2-7; perhaps TRBD1 as D (6 bases). Looked up from germline, CDR1 is MNHNY and CDR2 is SVGAGI (reference sequence). Trimming removed 5 bases at V and 1 base at J, with 15 bases between. This CDR3 has 15 amino acids. The DNA for the CDR3 is TGTGCCAGCAGTCCTACAGGGAAGAGGTCCTACGAGCAGTACTTC. As protein: CASSPTGKRSYEQYF.

A few counts support this clonotype. The J gene is TRBJ2-3, the V gene TRBV10-2, with D possibly TRBD2 on 5 matching bases. This CDR3 comprises 15 residues. CDR1 and CDR2 from the germline V gene are WSHSY and SAAADI. The V end lost 3 bases, the J end lost 3 bases, and 13 bases lay between the germline ends. The CDR3, as DNA: TGCGCCAGCAGTGACCAGCGGAAATTAACAGATACGCAGTATTTT. Its translation: CASSDQRKLTDTQYF.

This clonotype was observed a handful of times. The chain carries TRBV29-1 and TRBJ2-2; D perhaps matches TRBD1 (6 bases). The V end was cut by 3 bases, the J end by 1 base, with 6 bases between. CDR3 length: 13 amino acids. The germline V gene has CDR1 SQVTM and CDR2 ANQGSEA. CDR3: CSVDRGNTGELFF. CDR3 coding DNA: TGCAGCGTTGACAGGGGGAACACCGGGGAGCTGTTTTTT.

This clonotype was counted at least ten times. The V and J genes are TRBV7-8 and TRBJ2-5, with D perhaps TRBD1 (5 bases). Trimming cost V 5 bases and J 4 bases, with 17 bases left between them. Per germline, CDR1 SGHVS and CDR2 FQNEAQ. The CDR3 consists of 15 residues. The CDR3 DNA sequence: TGTGCCAGCAGCGGCCGAAGGGGCCAAATAGAGACCCAGTACTTC. Its translation: CASSGRRGQIETQYF.

This clonotype was seen a handful of times. A much larger clone is a single base away; this may be a read error. This chain connects TRBV6-2 or TRBV6-3 to TRBJ2-7; D remains ambiguous. Germline CDR1 MNHEY, CDR2 SVGEGT. This CDR3 spans 11 amino acids. V lost 6 bases, J lost 3 bases, and 6 bases lay in between. Here the CDR3 reads CASRYHYEQYF. The CDR3 DNA sequence: TGTGCCAGCAGATACCACTACGAGCAGTACTTC.

The chain recombines TRBV6-2 or TRBV6-3 with TRBJ1-5; tentatively, D is TRBD1 (5 bases). Per germline, CDR1 MNHEY and CDR2 SVGEGT. The V and J ends lost 0 bases and 4 bases respectively, with 13 bases between them. The CDR3 totals 16 residues. In DNA, the CDR3 is TGTGCCAGCAGTTACTCGAGCAGGGCCGGGAATCAGCCCCAGCATTTT. Translated, it gives CASSYSSRAGNQPQHF.